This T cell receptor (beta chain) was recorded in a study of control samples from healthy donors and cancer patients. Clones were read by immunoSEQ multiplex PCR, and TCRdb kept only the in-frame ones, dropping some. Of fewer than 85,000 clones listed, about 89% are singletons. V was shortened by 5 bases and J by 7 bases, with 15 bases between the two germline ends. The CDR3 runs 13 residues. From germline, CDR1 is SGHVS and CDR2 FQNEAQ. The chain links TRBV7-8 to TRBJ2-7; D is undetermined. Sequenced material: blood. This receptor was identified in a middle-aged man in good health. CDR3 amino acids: CASSPGPLREQYF. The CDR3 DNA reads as TGTGCCAGCAGCCCCGGGCCTCTTCGGGAGCAGTACTTC.